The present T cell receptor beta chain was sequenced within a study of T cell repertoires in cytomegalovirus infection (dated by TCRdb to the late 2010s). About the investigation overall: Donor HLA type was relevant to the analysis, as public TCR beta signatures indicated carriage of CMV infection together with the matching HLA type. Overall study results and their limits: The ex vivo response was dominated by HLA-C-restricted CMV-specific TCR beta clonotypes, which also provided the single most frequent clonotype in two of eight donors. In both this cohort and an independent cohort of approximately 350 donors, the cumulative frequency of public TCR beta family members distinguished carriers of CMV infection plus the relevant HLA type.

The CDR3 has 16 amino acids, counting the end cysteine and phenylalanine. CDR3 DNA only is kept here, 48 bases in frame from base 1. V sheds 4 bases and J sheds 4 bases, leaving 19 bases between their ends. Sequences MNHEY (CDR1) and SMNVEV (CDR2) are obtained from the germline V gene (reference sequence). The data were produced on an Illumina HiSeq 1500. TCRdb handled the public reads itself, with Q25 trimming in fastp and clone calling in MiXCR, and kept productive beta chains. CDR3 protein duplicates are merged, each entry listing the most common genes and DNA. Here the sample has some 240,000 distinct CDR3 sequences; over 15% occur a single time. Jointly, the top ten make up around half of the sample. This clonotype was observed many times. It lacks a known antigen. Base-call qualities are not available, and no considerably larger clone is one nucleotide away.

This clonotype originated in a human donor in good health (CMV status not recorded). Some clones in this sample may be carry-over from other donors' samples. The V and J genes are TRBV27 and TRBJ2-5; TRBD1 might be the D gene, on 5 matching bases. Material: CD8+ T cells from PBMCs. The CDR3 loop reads CASSSDTGPTGETQYF. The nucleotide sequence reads TGTGCCAGCAGTTCCGATACAGGTCCAACTGGAGAGACCCAGTACTTC.